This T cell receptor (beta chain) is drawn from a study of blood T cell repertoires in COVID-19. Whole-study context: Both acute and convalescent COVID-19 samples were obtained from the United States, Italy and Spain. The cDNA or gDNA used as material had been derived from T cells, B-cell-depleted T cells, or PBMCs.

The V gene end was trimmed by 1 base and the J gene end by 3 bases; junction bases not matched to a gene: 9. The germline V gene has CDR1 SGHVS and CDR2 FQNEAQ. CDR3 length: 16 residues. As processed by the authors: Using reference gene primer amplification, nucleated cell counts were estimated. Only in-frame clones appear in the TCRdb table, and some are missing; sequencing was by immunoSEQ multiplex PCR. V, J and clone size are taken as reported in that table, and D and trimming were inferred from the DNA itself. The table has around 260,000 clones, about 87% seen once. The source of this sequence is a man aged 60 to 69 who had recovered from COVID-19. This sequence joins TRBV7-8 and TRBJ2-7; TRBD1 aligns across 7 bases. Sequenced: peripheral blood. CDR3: CASSLVAGTVYYEQYF. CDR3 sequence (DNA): TGTGCCAGCAGCTTAGTCGCCGGGACAGTATACTACGAGCAGTACTTC.